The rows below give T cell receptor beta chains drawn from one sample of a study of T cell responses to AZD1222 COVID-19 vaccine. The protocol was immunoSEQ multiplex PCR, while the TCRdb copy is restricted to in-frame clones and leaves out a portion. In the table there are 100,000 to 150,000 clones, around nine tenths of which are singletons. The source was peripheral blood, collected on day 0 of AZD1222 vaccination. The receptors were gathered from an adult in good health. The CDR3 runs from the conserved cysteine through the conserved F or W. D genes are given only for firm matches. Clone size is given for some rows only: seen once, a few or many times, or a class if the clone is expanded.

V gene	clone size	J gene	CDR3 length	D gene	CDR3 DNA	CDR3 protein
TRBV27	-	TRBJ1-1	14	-	TGTGCCAGCAGTCTCTTCGGGGGGGTGGCTGAAGCTTTCTTT	CASSLFGGVAEAFF
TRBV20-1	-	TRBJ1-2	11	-	TGCAGTGCTAGAATCGACTATGGCTACACCTTC	CSARIDYGYTF
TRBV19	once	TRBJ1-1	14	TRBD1	TGTGCCAGTAACCGGTGGACAGGGAACACTGAAGCTTTCTTT	CASNRWTGNTEAFF
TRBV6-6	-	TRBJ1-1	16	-	TGTGCCAGCAGTTACTCCAAACTTGGGAAGAACACTGAAGCTTTCTTT	CASSYSKLGKNTEAFF
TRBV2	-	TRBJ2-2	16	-	TGTGCCAGCAGTGATGCTGTAAGGATTCGAGTCGGGGAGCTGTTTTTT	CASSDAVRIRVGELFF
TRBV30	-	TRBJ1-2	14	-	TGTGCCTGGAGGGGTAGGGGGGGTTATCGTGGCTACACCTTC	CAWRGRGGYRGYTF
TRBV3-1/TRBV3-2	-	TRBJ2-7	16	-	TGTGCCAGCAGCCAAGGAAAACTAGTTTACTCCTACGAGCAGTACTTC	CASSQGKLVYSYEQYF
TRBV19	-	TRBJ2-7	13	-	TGTGCCAGTAGTATACAATACAGGGATGAGCAGTACTTC	CASSIQYRDEQYF
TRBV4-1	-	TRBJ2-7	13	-	TGCGCCAGCAGCCATGTCGAAAATTACGAGCAGTACTTC	CASSHVENYEQYF
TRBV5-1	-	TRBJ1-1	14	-	TGCGCCAGCAGCGTGTACCGGAGTGACACTGAAGCTTTCTTT	CASSVYRSDTEAFF
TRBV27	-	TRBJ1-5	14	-	TGTGCCAGCAGTTTATCCGGCTACAATCAGCCCCAGCATTTT	CASSLSGYNQPQHF
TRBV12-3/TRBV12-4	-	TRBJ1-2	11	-	TGTGCCAGCAGTTACGGCAGGGGCTACACCTTC	CASSYGRGYTF
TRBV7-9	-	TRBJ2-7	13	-	TGTGCCAGCAGCCCCGGGACAAGGGACGAGCAGTACTTC	CASSPGTRDEQYF
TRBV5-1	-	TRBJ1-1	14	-	TGCGCCAGCAGCTTGGGAGGTTCGAACACTGAAGCTTTCTTT	CASSLGGSNTEAFF
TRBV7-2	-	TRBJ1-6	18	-	TGTGCCAGCAGTTTAAACTCAGACAGACGCTCCTATAATTCACCCCTCCACTTT	CASSLNSDRRSYNSPLHF
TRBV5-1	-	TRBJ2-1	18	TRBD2	TGCGCCAGCAGCTTGGATGCGACTAGCGGGGGGTCCTACAATGAGCAGTTCTTC	CASSLDATSGGSYNEQFF
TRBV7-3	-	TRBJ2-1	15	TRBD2	TGTGCCAGCAGCTTAATAGCGGGTGCGAAGGGTGAGCAGTTCTTC	CASSLIAGAKGEQFF
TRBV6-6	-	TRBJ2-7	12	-	TGTGCCAGCAGTTACTCGGACTACGAGCAGTACTTC	CASSYSDYEQYF
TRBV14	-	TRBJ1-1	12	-	TGTGCCAGCAGCCACCCCACAGGTGAAGCTTTCTTT	CASSHPTGEAFF
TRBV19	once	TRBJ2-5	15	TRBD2	TGTGCCAGTAGTCCCCTCGGAGCGGGGGCTGAGACCCAGTACTTC	CASSPLGAGAETQYF
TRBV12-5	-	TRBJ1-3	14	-	TGTGCTAGTGGTTTTGGGAGCTCTGGAAACACCATATATTTT	CASGFGSSGNTIYF
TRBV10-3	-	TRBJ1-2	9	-	TGTGCCATCAGTGACAGACCGATCTTC	CAISDRPIF
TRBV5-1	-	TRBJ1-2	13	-	TGCGCCAGCAGCCCCCCGCTAAGGCAGGGCTACACCTTC	CASSPPLRQGYTF
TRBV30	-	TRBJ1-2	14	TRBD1	TGCGCTCTAACCCGGGACAGCCCTAACTATGGCTACACCTTC	CALTRDSPNYGYTF
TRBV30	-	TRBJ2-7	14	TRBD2	TGTGCCTGGAAATGGACTAGCGGTTCGTGGGAGCAGTACTTC	CAWKWTSGSWEQYF
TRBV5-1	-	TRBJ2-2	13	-	TGCGCCAGCAGCAACATGCCCACCGGGGAGCTGTTTTTT	CASSNMPTGELFF
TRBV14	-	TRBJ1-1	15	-	TGTGCCAGCAGCCAAGATGGAAGGGCGAACACTGAAGCTTTCTTT	CASSQDGRANTEAFF
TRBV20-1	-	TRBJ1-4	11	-	TGCAGTGCTAGAGGACAGGAAAAACTGTTTTTT	CSARGQEKLFF
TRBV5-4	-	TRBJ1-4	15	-	TGTGCCAGCAGCCAGGGGCTTGCAACTAATGAAAAACTGTTTTTT	CASSQGLATNEKLFF
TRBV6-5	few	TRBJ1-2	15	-	TGTGCCAGCAATACTCTCCAAACAGGGAACTATGGCTACACCTTC	CASNTLQTGNYGYTF
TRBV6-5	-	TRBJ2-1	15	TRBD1	TGTGCCAGCAGTTACATGGGACAGAGGTCCCATGAGCAGTTCTTC	CASSYMGQRSHEQFF
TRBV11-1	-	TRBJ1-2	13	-	TGTGCCAGCAGCTTTGGCAGGAAGGATGGCTACACCTTC	CASSFGRKDGYTF
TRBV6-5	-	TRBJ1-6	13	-	TGTGCCAGCAGTTACTCGAACCAGCGACCCCTCCACTTT	CASSYSNQRPLHF
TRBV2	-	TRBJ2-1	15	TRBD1	TGTGCCAGCAGACGGGCGGGGACAGGGTTTGAGGAGCAGTTCTTC	CASRRAGTGFEEQFF
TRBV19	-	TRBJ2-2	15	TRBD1	TGTGCCAGCAAATTAAACAGGGGGAACACCGGGGAGCTGTTTTTT	CASKLNRGNTGELFF
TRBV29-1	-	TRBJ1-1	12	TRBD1	TGCAGCGCCGGGACAGGGAGCACTGAAGCTTTCTTT	CSAGTGSTEAFF
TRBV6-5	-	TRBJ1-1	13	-	TGTGCCAGCAGTTACGAGGCCAGGGGTGAAGCTTTCTTT	CASSYEARGEAFF
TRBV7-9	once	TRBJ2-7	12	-	TGTGCCAGCAGTCCAACGTCCTACGAGCAGTACTTC	CASSPTSYEQYF
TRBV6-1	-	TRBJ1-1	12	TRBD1	TGTGCCAGCCGCCGGGACAGACCTGAAGCTTTCTTT	CASRRDRPEAFF
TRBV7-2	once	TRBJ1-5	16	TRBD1	TGTGCCAGCAGCTCAATGGGACAGCTTAGCAATCAGCCCCAGCATTTT	CASSSMGQLSNQPQHF
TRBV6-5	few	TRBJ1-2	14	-	TGTGCCAGCAGTCCCACGCGGAGGGACTATGGCTACACCTTC	CASSPTRRDYGYTF
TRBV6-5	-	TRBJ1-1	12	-	TGTGCCAGCAGTCGGACCTCCACTGAAGCTTTCTTT	CASSRTSTEAFF
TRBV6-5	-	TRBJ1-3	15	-	TGTGCCAGCAGTTACTCTTGGAGCTCTGGAAACACCATATATTTT	CASSYSWSSGNTIYF
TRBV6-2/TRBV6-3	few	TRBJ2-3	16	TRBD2	TGTGCCAGCAGTTTAGCGGGGTCCCGGGTCACAGATACGCAGTATTTT	CASSLAGSRVTDTQYF
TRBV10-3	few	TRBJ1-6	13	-	TGTGCCATCAGTGACAGGGCAGATTCACCCCTCCACTTT	CAISDRADSPLHF
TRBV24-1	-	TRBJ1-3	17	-	TGTGCCACCAGTAAGTCATCGGCTGGGGCCCAGGGAGACACCATATATTTT	CATSKSSAGAQGDTIYF
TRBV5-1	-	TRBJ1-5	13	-	TGCGCCAGCAGCGCGGACCCTAATCAGCCCCAGCATTTT	CASSADPNQPQHF
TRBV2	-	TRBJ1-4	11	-	TGTGCCAGCGCTCTAGGTGAAAAACTGTTTTTT	CASALGEKLFF
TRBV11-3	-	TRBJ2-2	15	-	TGTGCCAGCAGCTTATCACAGCGGAACACCGGGGAGCTGTTTTTT	CASSLSQRNTGELFF
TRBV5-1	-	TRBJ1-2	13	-	TGCGCCAGCAGCCGAGGACAAAACTATGGCTACACCTTC	CASSRGQNYGYTF
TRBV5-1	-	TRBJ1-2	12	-	TGCGCCAGCAGCTTGGGGGGAGGTGGCTACACCTTC	CASSLGGGGYTF
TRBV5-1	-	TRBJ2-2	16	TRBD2	TGCGCCAGCAGCGATAGACTAGCGGGTAGAGCCGGGGAGCTGTTTTTT	CASSDRLAGRAGELFF
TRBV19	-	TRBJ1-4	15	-	TGTGCCAGTAATGGGGGATACAAAGGAGAAGAAAAACTGTTTTTT	CASNGGYKGEEKLFF
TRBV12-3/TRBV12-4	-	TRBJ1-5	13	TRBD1	TGTGCCAGCAGTTTCTCGGGACAGGAGCCCCAGCATTTT	CASSFSGQEPQHF
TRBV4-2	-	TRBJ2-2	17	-	TGTGCCAGCAGCGGTGGGTTTAGCGCCCTCAGGGCCGGGGAGCTGTTTTTT	CASSGGFSALRAGELFF
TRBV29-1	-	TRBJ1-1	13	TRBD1	TGCAGCGTTGGACAGGGGCTCGCACGTGAAGCTTTCTTT	CSVGQGLAREAFF
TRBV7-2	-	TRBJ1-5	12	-	TGTGCCAGCAGCTATTTTAATCAGCCCCAGCATTTT	CASSYFNQPQHF
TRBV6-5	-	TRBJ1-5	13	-	TGTGCCAGCAGAGCCAAAGGTGGAGGGCCCCAGCATTTT	CASRAKGGGPQHF
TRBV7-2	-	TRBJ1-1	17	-	TGTGCCAGCAGCTTATATCCGGACAGATCCATGAACACTGAAGCTTTCTTT	CASSLYPDRSMNTEAFF
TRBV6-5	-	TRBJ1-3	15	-	TGTGCCAGCAGTTACACAGTTTCCTCTGGAAACACCATATATTTT	CASSYTVSSGNTIYF